The source of this T cell receptor beta chain is a study of CD8+ T cells in alopecia areata. The treatment is: oral pan-JAK inhibitor, 5-10 mg twice daily. Sequencing templates came from extracted RNA that was reverse transcribed into cDNA. TCRdb's table, derived via immunoSEQ multiplex PCR, lists solely in-frame clones and lacks some. In the table there are more than 110,000 clones, 65% to 90% of which are singletons. About this clone itself: The target antigen is unknown.

The V gene's germline CDR1 is MNHEY and CDR2 SMNVEV (reference sequence). This CDR3 is built from 13 residues. Trimming stripped 11 bases from V and 6 bases from J, with 17 bases between. Study-wide results and limits: A single nonresponder leaves the baseline CD8+ expansion link to response uncertain.

This chain joins TRBV27 and TRBJ2-1; weak D call: TRBD2 (5 bases). The specimen comprised CD8+ T cells sorted from blood, sampled at week 4, from a patient treated with tofacitinib. The TCR was taken from a human donor with alopecia areata. CDR3 sequence (DNA): TGTGCCGCCCGGAGGTCTCACGGCAATGAGCAGTTCTTC. Protein: CAARRSHGNEQFF.